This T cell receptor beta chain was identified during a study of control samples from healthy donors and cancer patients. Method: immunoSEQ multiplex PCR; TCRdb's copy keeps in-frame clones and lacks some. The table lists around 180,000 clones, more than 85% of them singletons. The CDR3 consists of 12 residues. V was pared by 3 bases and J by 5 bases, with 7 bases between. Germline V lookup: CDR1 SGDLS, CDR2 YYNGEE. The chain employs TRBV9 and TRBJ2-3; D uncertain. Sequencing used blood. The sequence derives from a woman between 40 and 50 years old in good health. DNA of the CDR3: TGTGCCAGCAGCGGGAACGGAGATACGCAGTATTTT. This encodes CASSGNGDTQYF.